These T cell receptor beta chains were read from a single sample in a study of T-cell reconstitution after alpha-beta-depleted transplantation in children. MiXCR, run by TCRdb on the PCR reads, gives a single entry per CDR3 protein. The sample shows 150,000 to 250,000 distinct CDR3 sequences, 14% to 15% of them seen only once. Here the sequenced sample was PBMCs from the stem cell graft donor, taken from the stem cell graft. These receptors all stem from a human donor who donated a stem cell graft to a child with acute lymphoblastic leukemia. CDR3s include the opening cysteine and the closing phenylalanine or tryptophan. Fields, in order: D gene, V gene, J gene, clone size, CDR3 length, CDR3 protein, CDR3 DNA. A D gene is named only where the DNA matches it firmly. Some rows mark clone size as missing; the rest say once, few, many or name a class of expanded clone.

>-|TRBV12-3/TRBV12-4|TRBJ1-1|many|15
CASTPGPPEVTEAFF
TGTGCCAGCACCCCCGGGCCCCCGGAGGTAACTGAAGCTTTCTTT
>TRBD2|TRBV27|TRBJ2-5|many|14
CASSPTSAEETQYF
TGTGCCAGCAGTCCGACTAGCGCGGAAGAGACCCAGTACTTC
>TRBD1|TRBV12-3/TRBV12-4|TRBJ2-1|many|17
CASRPLPGQGRYNEQFF
TGTGCCAGCAGACCTCTACCGGGACAGGGGAGGTACAATGAGCAGTTCTTC
>-|TRBV14|TRBJ2-7|many|14
CASSQEGGDYEQYF
TGTGCCAGCAGCCAAGAAGGGGGGGACTACGAGCAGTACTTC
>-|TRBV20-1|TRBJ2-3|many|13
CSAQGPKRDTQYF
TGCAGTGCCCAGGGACCAAAAAGGGATACGCAGTATTTT
>TRBD1|TRBV6-5|TRBJ2-7|many|15
CASSYRTGSSYEQYF
TGTGCCAGCAGTTATCGGACAGGGAGCTCCTACGAGCAGTACTTC
>TRBD2|TRBV6-5|TRBJ2-3|many|17
CASSYQRGLAGVDTQYF
TGTGCCAGCAGTTACCAACGGGGGCTAGCGGGAGTGGATACGCAGTATTTT
>TRBD2|TRBV12-3/TRBV12-4|TRBJ2-7|many|14
CASSGLAGVREQYF
TGTGCCAGCTCCGGACTAGCGGGAGTTAGGGAGCAGTACTTC
>-|TRBV7-9|TRBJ1-1|many|14
CASSLLNLNTEAFF
TGTGCCAGCAGCTTATTAAATTTGAACACTGAAGCTTTCTTT
>TRBD1|TRBV6-1|TRBJ1-5|many|13
CASLQGWNQPQHF
TGTGCCAGCCTACAGGGGTGGAATCAGCCCCAGCATTTT
>-|TRBV12-3/TRBV12-4|TRBJ1-1|many|17
CASSLLSHGFRNTEAFF
TGTGCCAGCAGTTTATTGTCCCATGGGTTCAGAAACACTGAAGCTTTCTTT
>-|TRBV4-1|TRBJ1-2|few|15
CASSQRTVANYGYTF
TGCGCCAGCAGCCAACGGACGGTGGCTAACTATGGCTACACCTTC
>-|TRBV7-6|TRBJ2-5|-|14
CASSWVPGAETQYF
TGTGCCAGCAGCTGGGTACCTGGTGCGGAGACCCAGTACTTC
>-|TRBV5-1|TRBJ2-1|many|14
CASSQGPRPNEQFF
TGCGCCAGCAGCCAGGGCCCCCGGCCCAATGAGCAGTTCTTC
>TRBD2|TRBV29-1|TRBJ2-3|many|15
CSVGGLAGGQDTQYF
TGCAGCGTGGGGGGACTAGCGGGTGGCCAGGATACGCAGTATTTT
>TRBD2|TRBV5-1|TRBJ2-5|few|15
CASSTGLAGEETQYF
TGCGCCAGCAGCACTGGACTAGCGGGAGAAGAGACCCAGTACTTC
>TRBD2|TRBV7-2|TRBJ2-5|many|22
CASRAMIGTSGTLGLWMETQYF
TGTGCCAGCAGGGCTATGATAGGGACTAGCGGGACTCTAGGCCTGTGGATGGAGACCCAGTACTTC
>-|TRBV29-1|TRBJ1-1|many|12
CSVESENTEAFF
TGCAGCGTTGAATCTGAGAACACTGAAGCTTTCTTT